Below, 27 T cell receptor beta chains from the same sample are listed, as sequenced in a study of cytomegalovirus exposure and HLA in healthy donors. PCR involved 60 Vbeta and 13 Jbeta primers. Using immunoSEQ multiplex PCR, the repertoire was profiled, and TCRdb retains in-frame clones only, with some absent. This repertoire shows 150,000 or so clones, around 80% found once; its top ten account for about an eighth. Input material: PBMCs. The origin of the receptors is a man aged 35-49 years in good health and CMV-seropositive.

This clone was detected a few times. DNA for the CDR3: TGTGCCAGTAGTATCGGGACTCAACGGAACATTCAGTACTTC. Encoded protein: CASSIGTQRNIQYF. The gene calls are TRBV19 and TRBJ2-4; TRBD2 might be the D (6 bases). Germline V gene sequence: CDR1 LNHDA, CDR2 SQIVND (reference sequence). V was trimmed by 3 bases and J by 7 bases, leaving 13 bases between them. This CDR3 is 14 amino acids long.

The chain links TRBV5-6 to TRBJ2-5, with 8 bases matching TRBD1. CDR3 length: 16 residues. Germline V gene sequence: CDR1 SGHDT, CDR2 YYEEEE. The V segment lost 9 bases and the J segment 1 base; nucleotides outside the gene matches: 14. Here the CDR3 DNA reads TGTGCCACCTCCGCTTCCCCCACAGGGGGCCAAGAGACCCAGTACTTC. Protein sequence: CATSASPTGGQETQYF.

This chain uses TRBV7-8 with TRBJ1-5; D gene unclear. CDR1 is SGHVS, CDR2 FQNEAQ, per germline. Trimming shortened V by 1 base and J by 6 bases, and 7 bases separated the two germline ends. CDR3 length: 13 amino acids. The CDR3 protein is CASSLVGAQPQHF. As DNA, the CDR3 is TGTGCCAGCAGCTTAGTCGGAGCTCAGCCCCAGCATTTT.

This clone is a singleton in its sample. The chain combines TRBV5-4 with TRBJ1-1; possible D gene TRBD1, 5 bases. The V and J ends lost 5 bases and 1 base respectively, with 9 bases between them. The CDR3 has 13 residues. Per the germline V gene, CDR1 is SGHNT and CDR2 is YYREEE (reference sequence). Here the CDR3 reads CASRTDRNTEAFF. The CDR3, as DNA: TGTGCCAGCAGGACTGACAGGAACACTGAAGCTTTCTTT.

This chain connects TRBV6-1 to TRBJ2-7, with TRBD1 matching 8 bases. Germline V gene data show CDR1 as MNHNS and CDR2 as SASEGT. This CDR3 region has 14 residues. The V gene end was trimmed by 7 bases and the J gene end by 2 bases; junction bases not matched to a gene: 7. The CDR3 spells CASILGQGPYEQYF. As DNA, the CDR3 is TGTGCCAGCATCCTAGGACAGGGACCCTACGAGCAGTACTTC.

The rearrangement joins TRBV9 to TRBJ2-1; 8 bases align to TRBD2. J gave up 2 bases and V 3 bases, and 4 bases lay outside the gene matches. The germline gives CDR1 SGDLS, CDR2 YYNGEE. The CDR3 spans 15 residues. CDR3 DNA sequence: TGTGCCAGCAGCGCTAAGCGGGAGACCTACAATGAGCAGTTCTTC. Amino acid sequence: CASSAKRETYNEQFF.

A note on this clone: Other DNA sequences within the sample encode an identical CDR3. The V gene is TRBV6-1, the J gene TRBJ2-1, with 8 positions matching TRBD2. Germline values: CDR1 MNHNS, CDR2 SASEGT. CDR3 length: 15 residues. The V segment lost 11 bases and the J segment 0 bases; nucleotides outside the gene matches: 9. The CDR3 sequence is CASRSSGSSYNEQFF. The DNA for the CDR3 is TGTGCCTCCCGGTCCAGCGGGAGCTCCTACAATGAGCAGTTCTTC.

Comment on this clone: At one of its ends the junction is not consistent with the germline gene, which may arise from a read error. This sequence joins TRBV11-2 and TRBJ1-4; D is possibly TRBD1 (5 bases). The CDR3 length is 15 residues. Germline V lookup: CDR1 SGHAT, CDR2 FQNNGV. The CDR3 DNA reads TGTGCCAGCAGCTTAGTTCACAGGCGGGAGGAAAAACTGCTTTTT. As protein: CASSLVHRREEKLLF.

The chain recombines TRBV25-1 with TRBJ2-5; possible D gene TRBD2, 5 bases. The tail of the sequence fits TRBJ2-7 better, so the J call may be wrong. Germline V gene data show CDR1 as MGHDK and CDR2 as SYGVNS. The CDR3 is 13 residues long. The CDR3 DNA follows: TGTGCCAGCTCCGCTCCGGGAAACTACGAGCAGTACTTC. Residues: CASSAPGNYEQYF.

This rearrangement joins TRBV6-1 to TRBJ1-2, with TRBD1 matching 8 bases. Germline values: CDR1 MNHNS, CDR2 SASEGT. The CDR3 extends over 15 amino acids. J was trimmed by 4 bases and V by 5 bases; bases with no gene match: 9. CDR3 in amino acids: CASSPQGQGFYGYTF. The CDR3 nucleotides are TGTGCCAGCAGTCCCCAAGGACAGGGTTTCTATGGCTACACCTTC.

The chain employs TRBV7-2 and TRBJ2-1, with 7 nucleotides matching TRBD2. Germline values: CDR1 SGHTA, CDR2 FQGNSA. The CDR3 has 15 residues. Unmatched junction bases numbered 5, after V lost 3 bases and J lost 3 bases. CDR3 bases: TGTGCCAGCAGCTTTGGGGACTACTTCTACAATGAGCAGTTCTTC. It is translated as CASSFGDYFYNEQFF.

The CDR3 DNA follows: TGCGCCAGCAGCTTTAGCGCCCAAGAGAGCTACGAGCAGTACTTC. Encoded protein: CASSFSAQESYEQYF. The gene calls are TRBV5-1 and TRBJ2-7, with D perhaps matching TRBD2 (5 bases). Trimming removed 2 bases at V and 3 bases at J, with 15 bases between. Germline lookup yields CDR1 SGHRS and CDR2 YFSETQ. The CDR3 is 15 amino acids.

J is TRBJ1-1 and V is TRBV10-2; 8 bases are shared with TRBD1. From germline, CDR1 is WSHSY and CDR2 SAAADI. This CDR3 region has 11 residues. V dropped 4 bases and J dropped 11; count of bases not matched to a gene: 3. CDR3: CASSGTGWAFF. The CDR3 nucleotides are TGCGCCAGCAGTGGGACAGGGTGGGCTTTCTTT.

V gene TRBV7-9 combines with J gene TRBJ2-7; maybe TRBD2 (5 bases). Looked up from germline, CDR1 is SEHNR and CDR2 is FQNEAQ (reference sequence). Trimming cost V 6 bases and J 4 bases, with 19 bases left between them. The CDR3 spans 15 residues. The CDR3 spells CASSPGGAKRYEQYF. DNA of the CDR3: TGTGCCAGCAGTCCCGGCGGAGCGAAGCGGTACGAGCAGTACTTC. Combining the CDR3 with reference TRBV7-9 and TRBJ2-7 gives the whole variable domain DTGVSQNPRHKITKRGQNVTFRCDPISEHNRLYWYRQTLGQGPEFLTYFQNEAQLEKSRLLSDRFSAERPKGSFSTLEIQRTEQGDSAMYLCASSPGGAKRYEQYFGPGTRLTVT.

The chain joins TRBV5-4 to TRBJ2-1, with D perhaps matching TRBD2 (5 bases). CDR3 length: 15 residues. Germline V gene data show CDR1 as SGHNT and CDR2 as YYREEE (reference sequence). V was clipped by 1 base and J by 0 bases, with 8 bases between them. This CDR3 is CASSLLEDSYNEQFF. The DNA of the CDR3 is TGTGCCAGCAGCTTGTTGGAGGACTCCTACAATGAGCAGTTCTTC.

The gene calls are TRBV5-1 and TRBJ2-5, with D maybe TRBD1 (6 bases). CDR3 length: 16 amino acids. V lost 2 bases, J lost 2 bases, and 16 bases lay in between. Per the germline V gene, CDR1 is SGHRS and CDR2 is YFSETQ. The DNA of the CDR3 is TGCGCCAGCAGCTTAGGAGGACAGAGTTTTCAAGAGACCCAGTACTTC. Residues: CASSLGGQSFQETQYF.

This clone came up once. The V call is TRBV19, the J call TRBJ1-2, with no clear D. Germline CDR1 LNHDA, CDR2 SQIVND (reference sequence). The CDR3 has 15 amino acids. Trimming left V 3 bases short and J 0 bases short, with 11 bases between. CDR3 amino acids: CASSIVGGSNYGYTF. CDR3 DNA: TGTGCCAGTAGTATCGTCGGCGGTTCTAACTATGGCTACACCTTC.

This chain uses TRBV11-2 with TRBJ2-1, with 10 bases fitting TRBD2. CDR1 and CDR2 from the germline V gene are SGHAT and FQNNGV. The CDR3 covers 15 residues. V trimming: 1 base; J trimming: 4 bases; junction bases outside the gene matches: 1. Written as DNA, the CDR3 is TGTGCCAGCAGCTTAGCTAGCGGGAGTTACAATGAGCAGTTCTTC. Protein sequence: CASSLASGSYNEQFF.

This chain joins TRBV9 and TRBJ2-7; D perhaps matches TRBD2 (6 bases). The V gene's germline CDR1 is SGDLS and CDR2 YYNGEE. The CDR3 runs to 15 residues. Trimming took 2 bases from V and 2 from J, leaving 14 bases between them. The DNA of the CDR3 is TGTGCCAGCAGCGTTGAAACGGGCGGGACCTACGAGCAGTACTTC. Translation: CASSVETGGTYEQYF.

The chain combines TRBV19 with TRBJ1-2, with a tentative D call TRBD1 (5 bases). CDR1 and CDR2 (germline): LNHDA, SQIVND (reference sequence). The CDR3 has 14 residues. The V end was cut by 2 bases, the J end by 6 bases, with 13 bases between. Here the CDR3 DNA reads TGTGCCAGTAGTATATGGAGGGGCTCGAATGGCTACACCTTC. Residues: CASSIWRGSNGYTF.

The chain recombines TRBV28 with TRBJ2-2, with no clear D. The V gene lost 4 bases and the J gene lost 6 bases, with 15 bases spanning the gap. The CDR3 spans 15 residues. Looked up from germline, CDR1 is MDHEN and CDR2 is SYDVKM. This chain's CDR3 is CASSSFGRSAGELFF. CDR3 DNA: TGTGCCAGCAGTTCTTTCGGTCGAAGCGCCGGGGAGCTGTTTTTT.

The chain is built from TRBV4-1 and TRBJ1-6; D remains unclear. The CDR3 is 17 amino acids. Germline V lookup: CDR1 MGHRA, CDR2 YSYEKL. V lost 0 bases to trimming and J lost 3 bases, with 12 bases between them. The CDR3 sequence is CASSQDRGSGYNSPLHF. The CDR3 nucleotides read TGCGCCAGCAGCCAAGATCGTGGGTCGGGCTATAATTCACCCCTCCACTTT.

The chain is built from TRBV13 and TRBJ2-3; possibly TRBD2 for D (5 bases). The length of the CDR3 is 12 residues. The germline V gene has CDR1 PRHDT and CDR2 FYEKMQ (reference sequence). Trimming cost V 4 bases and J 7 bases, with 9 bases left between them. The CDR3 here is CASSSGGNTQYF. The CDR3 DNA follows: TGTGCCAGCAGCTCCGGAGGAAATACGCAGTATTTT.

The rearrangement links TRBV11-3 to TRBJ1-5; the match to TRBD1 covers 9 bases. CDR3 size: 17 residues. J lost 7 bases, V lost 2 bases, and 12 bases had no gene match. The germline V gene encodes CDR1 SGHNT and CDR2 YENEEA. CDR3 in DNA: TGTGCCAGCAGCTTAATCGGGACAGGGCGTTTGGGCCAGCCCCAGCATTTT. Its translation is CASSLIGTGRLGQPQHF.

V gene TRBV7-2 combines with J gene TRBJ1-2, with 10 nucleotides matching TRBD1. CDR3 length equals 13 residues. V trimming: 4 bases; J trimming: 8 bases; junction bases outside the gene matches: 4. From germline, CDR1 is SGHTA and CDR2 FQGNSA. As DNA, the CDR3 is TGTGCCAGCAGCTCGGACAGGGGGGCCGGCTACACCTTC. Translated, it gives CASSSDRGAGYTF.

This sequence joins TRBV7-9 and TRBJ1-2; TRBD1 is a possible D gene (6 bases). The CDR3 extends over 14 amino acids. CDR1 and CDR2 (germline): SEHNR, FQNEAQ (reference sequence). With 1 base removed from V and 5 bases from J, the gap between germline ends came to 11 bases. The CDR3 loop reads CASSLDTDSYGYTF. Written as DNA, the CDR3 is TGTGCCAGCAGCTTAGATACGGACAGTTATGGCTACACCTTC.

This clone has just a few counts. This rearrangement joins TRBV11-2 to TRBJ2-3; tentatively, D is TRBD1 (5 bases). This CDR3 region has 13 residues. Trimming cost V 5 bases and J 5 bases, with 11 bases left between them. The germline CDR1 and CDR2 sequences are SGHAT and FQNNGV. The CDR3 sequence: CASSARVRDTQYF. The DNA for the CDR3 is TGTGCCAGCAGCGCCAGGGTCAGAGATACGCAGTATTTT.